Included here is one TCR beta chain sequence, with context. Its antigen remains unknown. The treatment is: approximately 11-day PBMC culture with coronavirus spike peptide pools or control peptides (ViraFEST assay). A negative selection step was used to isolate CD4+ T cells once culture had run for 10 to 11 days. After removal of 8 bases from V and 9 bases from J, the junction contained 7 bases not matched to a gene. Germline V lookup: CDR1 SNHLY, CDR2 FYNNEI. The CDR3 loop spans 13 amino acids. At the Johns Hopkins FTIC core, DNA taken from cultured CD4+ T cells was sequenced by way of the Oncomine TCR Beta short-read assay. It was cultured CD4+ T cells from which genomic DNA was extracted. TCRdb re-analysed the PCR reads in MiXCR, keeping a single row per CDR3 protein. The data show about 20,000 distinct CDR3 sequences, around 50% seen once. These data come from a study of vaccination and CD4 T cells after COVID-19. Study in general: Participants, all vaccine recipients, received two doses of either BNT162b2 or mRNA-1273.

The clonotype originates from a human donor who had recovered from COVID-19. Sequencing was carried out using CD4+ T cells from blood, cultured in vitro. The V gene is TRBV2, the J gene TRBJ1-6, with TRBD1 matching over 7 bases. CDR3 in DNA: TGTGCCAGCCACAGGGGTTTTTCTTCACCCCTCCACTTT. Translation gives CASHRGFSSPLHF.